This TCR beta chain was captured in a study of response to subunit inactivated influenza vaccine. The V segment lost 1 base and the J segment 2 bases; nucleotides outside the gene matches: 8. The CDR3 has 16 amino acids. CDR1 is LNHNV and CDR2 is YYDKDF in the germline V gene (reference sequence). Study-wide points: Researchers suggested that each seasonal influenza vaccination recruits few new T cells.

This clonotype was counted a few times. Its specificity is unknown. TCRdb independently ran MiXCR on the RT-PCR reads; one entry per CDR3 protein. The table has roughly 570,000 distinct CDR3 sequences, approximately 12% seen once. The clonotype originates from a man aged 45-60 years who received an inactivated influenza vaccine. The sample was PBMCs from blood, taken 35 to 45 days after vaccination. The genes are TRBV15 and TRBJ2-7; 7 nucleotides align to TRBD2. The CDR3 DNA reads TGTGCCACCAGCAGAGGGGGCGAAGCGGGGACCTACGAGCAGTACTTC. Residues: CATSRGGEAGTYEQYF. Using reference TRBV15 and TRBJ2-7 for the parts outside the CDR3, the full variable domain is DAMVIQNPRYQVTQFGKPVTLSCSQTLNHNVMYWYQQKSSQAPKLLFHYYDKDFNNEADTPDNFQSRRPNTSFCFLDIRSPGLGDTAMYLCATSRGGEAGTYEQYFGPGTRLTVT.